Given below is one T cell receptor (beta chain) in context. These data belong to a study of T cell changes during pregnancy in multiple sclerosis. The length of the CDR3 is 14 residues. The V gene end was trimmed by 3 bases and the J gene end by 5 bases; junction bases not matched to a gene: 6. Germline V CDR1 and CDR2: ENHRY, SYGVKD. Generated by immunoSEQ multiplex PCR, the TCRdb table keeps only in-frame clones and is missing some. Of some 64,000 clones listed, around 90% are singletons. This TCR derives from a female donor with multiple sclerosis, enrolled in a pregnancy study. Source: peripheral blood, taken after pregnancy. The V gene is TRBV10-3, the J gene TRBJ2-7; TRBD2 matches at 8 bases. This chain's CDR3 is CAISDPGGRNEQYF. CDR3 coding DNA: TGTGCCATCAGTGACCCCGGCGGGAGGAACGAGCAGTACTTC.